One and the same sample provided the 9 T cell receptor beta chains below, sequenced in a study of control samples from healthy donors and cancer patients. Sequencing was performed with immunoSEQ multiplex PCR; in TCRdb, only in-frame clones are kept and a portion is missing. The sample consists of about 150,000 clones, approximately 93% of them appearing once. Sequencing used blood. The source of these receptors is a man between 40 and 49 years old in good health.

This clone was detected only once. The CDR3 sequence is CASSLDPAGGPDTQYF. CDR3 nucleotide sequence: TGTGCCAGCAGCTTAGATCCAGCGGGGGGGCCAGATACGCAGTATTTT. The chain carries TRBV7-6 and TRBJ2-3; TRBD2 agrees at 10 bases. The CDR3 is 16 residues long. The germline V gene has CDR1 SGHVS and CDR2 FNYEAQ. The V segment lost 1 base and the J segment 4 bases; nucleotides outside the gene matches: 5.

The V call is TRBV6-5, the J call TRBJ1-5; tentatively, D is TRBD1 (6 bases). CDR1 is MNHEY and CDR2 is SVGAGI in the germline V gene. V dropped 6 bases and J dropped 3 bases, with 15 bases sitting between them. The CDR3 sequence is 15 residues long. The CDR3 coding sequence is TGTGCCAGCAGGCCCACAGGGACCCCCAATCAGCCCCAGCATTTT. Translation gives CASRPTGTPNQPQHF.

In its sample, this clone was seen once. J is TRBJ2-2 and V is TRBV5-1; D is perhaps TRBD2 (5 bases). This CDR3 comprises 15 residues. The germline V gene encodes CDR1 SGHRS and CDR2 YFSETQ. The germline V and J ends were trimmed by 3 bases and 6 bases, with 15 bases remaining between them. In nucleotides, the CDR3 is TGCGCCAGCAGCTACGGGATCCTAGAGGCCGGGGAGCTGTTTTTT. Amino acids: CASSYGILEAGELFF.

J is TRBJ2-5 and V is TRBV29-1; 8 nucleotides match TRBD2. Trimming at V came to 5 bases and at J to 5 bases, leaving 7 bases not matched to a gene. Germline V CDR1 and CDR2: SQVTM, ANQGSEA. This CDR3 region has 13 residues. The chain's CDR3 is CSVSRGGTETQYF. The CDR3, as DNA: TGCAGCGTTTCCCGGGGGGGCACGGAGACCCAGTACTTC.

The chain uses TRBV19 and TRBJ1-6; tentatively, D is TRBD1 (6 bases). Germline values: CDR1 LNHDA, CDR2 SQIVND (reference sequence). V lost 5 bases and J lost 12, with 14 bases in between. CDR3 length: 13 amino acids. The CDR3 reads CASSHRDRGPLHF. The CDR3 bases are TGTGCCAGTAGTCACAGGGATAGAGGACCCCTCCACTTT.

The J gene is TRBJ2-7, the V gene TRBV6-1, with 8 positions matching TRBD2. With 4 bases clipped from V and 0 bases from J, the junction kept 8 bases outside the gene matches. CDR1 and CDR2 from the germline V gene are MNHNS and SASEGT. This CDR3 contains 16 residues. The CDR3 protein is CASSGRGGGSSYEQYF. Written as DNA, the CDR3 is TGTGCCAGCAGTGGAAGGGGCGGGGGGAGCTCCTACGAGCAGTACTTC.

The V and J genes are TRBV19 and TRBJ2-2; D tentatively reads TRBD1 or TRBD2 (6 bases each). With 10 bases removed from V and 2 bases from J, the gap between germline ends came to 14 bases. In germline, CDR1 is LNHDA, CDR2 SQIVND (reference sequence). The CDR3 length is 14 residues. CDR3 in amino acids: CAIRGGANTGELFF. CDR3 nucleotides: TGTGCCATCAGGGGCGGGGCAAACACCGGGGAGCTGTTTTTT. The variable domain in full, with the rest retrieved from reference TRBV19 and TRBJ2-2, is DGGITQSPKYLFRKEGQNVTLSCEQNLNHDAMYWYRQDPGQGLRLIYYSQIVNDFQKGDIAEGYSVSREKKESFPLTVTSAQKNPTAFYLCAIRGGANTGELFFGEGSRLTVL.

Worth noting for this clone: The same CDR3 can be traced to other DNA sequences in this sample. The J gene is TRBJ1-4, the V gene TRBV18; maybe TRBD1 (5 bases). Germline-derived CDR1 and CDR2 are KGHSH and LQKENI. V lost 3 bases and J lost 4, with 6 bases in between. CDR3 size: 13 residues. DNA for the CDR3: TGTGCCAGCTCACCGGGACTTAATGAAAAACTGTTTTTT. This translates into CASSPGLNEKLFF.

The V call is TRBV9, the J call TRBJ1-1, with 9 bases fitting TRBD1. V lost 2 bases to trimming and J lost 9 bases; unmatched junction nucleotides: 5. The germline V gene has CDR1 SGDLS and CDR2 YYNGEE. CDR3 length equals 13 residues. Here the CDR3 DNA reads TGTGCCAGCAGCGTCACAGGGGGCGCCCAAGCTTTCTTT. Protein: CASSVTGGAQAFF.